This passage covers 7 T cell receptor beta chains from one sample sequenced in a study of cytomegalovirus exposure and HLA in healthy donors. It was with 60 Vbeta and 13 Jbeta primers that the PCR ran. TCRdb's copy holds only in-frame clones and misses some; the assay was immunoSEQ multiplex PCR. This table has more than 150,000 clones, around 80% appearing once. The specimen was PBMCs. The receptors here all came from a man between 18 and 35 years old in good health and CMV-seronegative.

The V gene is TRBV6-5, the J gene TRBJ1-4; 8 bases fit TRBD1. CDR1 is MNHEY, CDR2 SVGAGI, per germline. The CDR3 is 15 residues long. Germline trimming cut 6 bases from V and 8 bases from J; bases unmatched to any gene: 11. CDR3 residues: CASRDTGGRAEKLFF. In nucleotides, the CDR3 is TGTGCCAGCAGGGACACAGGGGGGAGAGCCGAAAAACTGTTTTTT.

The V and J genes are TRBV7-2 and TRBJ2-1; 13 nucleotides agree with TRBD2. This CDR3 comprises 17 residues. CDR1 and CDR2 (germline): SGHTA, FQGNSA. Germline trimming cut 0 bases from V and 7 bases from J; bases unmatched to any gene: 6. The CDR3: CASSLARTSGSLNEQFF. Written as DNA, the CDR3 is TGTGCCAGCAGCTTAGCCCGGACTAGCGGGAGTTTGAATGAGCAGTTCTTC.

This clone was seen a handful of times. CDR3 amino acids: CASRTDTYEQYF. The CDR3 DNA sequence: TGTGCCAGCCGGACGGACACCTACGAGCAGTACTTC. The chain recombines TRBV2 with TRBJ2-5, with D possibly being TRBD1 (5 bases). The end of the DNA is better explained by TRBJ2-7, so the J call may be wrong. The CDR3 loop spans 12 amino acids. Germline loops: CDR1 SNHLY, CDR2 FYNNEI.

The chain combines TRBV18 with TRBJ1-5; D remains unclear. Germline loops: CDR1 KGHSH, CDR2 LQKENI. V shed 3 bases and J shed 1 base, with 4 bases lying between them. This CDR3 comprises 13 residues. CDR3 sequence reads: CASSPTSNQPQHF. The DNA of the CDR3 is TGTGCCAGCTCACCGACAAGCAATCAGCCCCAGCATTTT.

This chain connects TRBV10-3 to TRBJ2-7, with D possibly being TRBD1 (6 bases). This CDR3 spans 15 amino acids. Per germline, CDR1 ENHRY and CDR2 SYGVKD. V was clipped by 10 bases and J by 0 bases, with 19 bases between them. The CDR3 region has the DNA TGTGCCACCAAACCTTGGGGACAAACCTCCTACGAGCAGTACTTC. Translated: CATKPWGQTSYEQYF.

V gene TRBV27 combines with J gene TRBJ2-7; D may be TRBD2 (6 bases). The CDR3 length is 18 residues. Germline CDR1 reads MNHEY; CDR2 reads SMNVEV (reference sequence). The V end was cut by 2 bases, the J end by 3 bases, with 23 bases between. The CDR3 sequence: CASSLSSPYSGFLYEQYF. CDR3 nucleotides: TGTGCCAGCAGTTTAAGTAGCCCCTATAGCGGTTTCCTCTACGAGCAGTACTTC.

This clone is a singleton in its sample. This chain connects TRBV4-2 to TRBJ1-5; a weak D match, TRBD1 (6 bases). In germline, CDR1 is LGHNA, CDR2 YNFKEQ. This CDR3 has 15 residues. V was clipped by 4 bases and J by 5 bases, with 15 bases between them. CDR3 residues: CASSPSGEGYQPQHF. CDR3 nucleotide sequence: TGTGCCAGCAGCCCATCAGGGGAGGGCTATCAGCCCCAGCATTTT.